This T cell receptor beta chain appears in the sequencing data of a study of shared clonotypes between healthy human individuals. Study results and limitations: Roughly 5% of naive CD4 clonotypes were shared across several donors. Although depth was large, rarefaction showed that sequencing of the sorted subsets was incomplete.

To note about this clone: Its antigen remains unknown. The same CDR3 can be traced to other DNA sequences in this sample.

Profiling relied on immunoSEQ multiplex PCR, and the TCRdb table lists in-frame clones only, not all of them. The sample includes roughly 1,600,000 clones, 98% of them seen just once. V was shortened by 2 bases and J by 7 bases, with 6 bases between the two germline ends. CDR1 and CDR2 (germline): MNHEY, SVGAGI. The CDR3 spans 12 residues. The chain uses TRBV6-5 and TRBJ2-1, with a possible D match to TRBD2 (6 bases). The source material was naive CD4+ T cells sorted from blood. Subset of the sample: CD45RA+ positively selected. The source of this sequence is a man in his thirties or forties in good health. For the CDR3, the DNA is TGTGCCAGCAGTTACGGGGGGAATGAGCAGTTCTTC. This translates into CASSYGGNEQFF.